This T cell receptor (beta chain) was sequenced in a study of blood T cell repertoires in COVID-19. Sequenced by immunoSEQ multiplex PCR; TCRdb stores in-frame clones only, minus some. The repertoire holds roughly 140,000 clones, with about 88% as singletons. Trimming cost V 5 bases and J 0 bases, with 19 bases left between them. The CDR3 loop spans 17 amino acids. Germline CDR1 and CDR2: SGHRS and YFSETQ. This TCR came from a human donor in a cohort sampled during active COVID-19. Sequencing was performed on peripheral blood. The chain recombines TRBV5-1 with TRBJ2-3, with a tentative D call TRBD2 (6 bases). The CDR3: CASSPRMGGSSTDTQYF. CDR3 nucleotide sequence: TGCGCCAGCAGTCCTCGGATGGGGGGATCTAGCACAGATACGCAGTATTTT.